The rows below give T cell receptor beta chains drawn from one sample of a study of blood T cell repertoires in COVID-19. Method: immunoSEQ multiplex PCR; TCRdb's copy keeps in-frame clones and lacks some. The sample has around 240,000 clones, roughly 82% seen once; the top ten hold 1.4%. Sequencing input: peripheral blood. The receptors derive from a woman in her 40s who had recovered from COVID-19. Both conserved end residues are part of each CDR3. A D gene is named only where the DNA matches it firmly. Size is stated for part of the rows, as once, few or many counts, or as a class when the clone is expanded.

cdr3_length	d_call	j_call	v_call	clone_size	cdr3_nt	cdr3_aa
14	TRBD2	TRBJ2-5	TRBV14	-	TGTGCCAGCAGCCAGCAAGCGGGGATGGAGACCCAGTACTTC	CASSQQAGMETQYF
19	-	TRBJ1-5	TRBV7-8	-	TGTGCCAGCAGCTCCATCGACCGAAAGAGACAAAATAGCAATCAGCCCCAGCATTTT	CASSSIDRKRQNSNQPQHF
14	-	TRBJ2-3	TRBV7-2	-	TGTGCCAGCAGCTTGGGGGGGCGTACAGATACGCAGTATTTT	CASSLGGRTDTQYF
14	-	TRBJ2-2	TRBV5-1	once	TGCGCCAGTCGGGGATCGGAGAACACCGGGGAGCTGTTTTTT	CASRGSENTGELFF
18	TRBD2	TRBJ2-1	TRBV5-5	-	TGTGCCAGCAGCTCTTTTCAGGCTCGGGGGGGCCGCTACAATGAGCAGTTCTTC	CASSSFQARGGRYNEQFF
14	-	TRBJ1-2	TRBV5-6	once	TGTGCCAGCAGCTTTTTGGGGGGTTCGGGTGGCTACACCTTC	CASSFLGGSGGYTF
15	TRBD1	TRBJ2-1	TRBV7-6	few	TGTGCCAGCAGCCCCTGGACAGGGGGTGGCAATGAGCAGTTCTTC	CASSPWTGGGNEQFF
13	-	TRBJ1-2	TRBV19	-	TGTGCCAGTGAACGCCTGGGCTACTATGGCTACACCTTC	CASERLGYYGYTF
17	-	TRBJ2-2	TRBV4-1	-	TGCGCCAGCAGCCAAGATTCAAAATTGGGGCACACCGGGGAGCTGTTTTTT	CASSQDSKLGHTGELFF
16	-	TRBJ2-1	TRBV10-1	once	TGCGCCAGCAGTGAGTCTATCGGGGGGCCCGATTTGGAGCAGTTCTTC	CASSESIGGPDLEQFF
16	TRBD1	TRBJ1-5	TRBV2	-	TGTGCCAGCAGTGGGGAGACAGGGTCTGGCAATCAGCCCCAGCATTTT	CASSGETGSGNQPQHF
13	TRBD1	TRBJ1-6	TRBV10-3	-	TGTGCCATAAGAAGGGGGCTCGATTCACCCCTCCACTTT	CAIRRGLDSPLHF
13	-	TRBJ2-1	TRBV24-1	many	TGTGCCACCAGAGGGGGCTCCTACAATGAGCAGTTCTTC	CATRGGSYNEQFF
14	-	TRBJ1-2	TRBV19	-	TGTGCCAGTAGCTGGGACAAGGGGAGTTATGGCTACACCTTC	CASSWDKGSYGYTF
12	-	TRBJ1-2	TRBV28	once	TGTGCCAGCAGTCCCCCCCAGGGTGGCTACACCTTC	CASSPPQGGYTF
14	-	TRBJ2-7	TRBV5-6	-	TGTGCCAGCAGCAAAGTACAGGGATCGTACGAGCAGTACTTC	CASSKVQGSYEQYF
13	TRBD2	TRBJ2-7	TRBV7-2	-	TGTGCCAGCAGCTTGGGACTAGCTTACGAGCAGTACTTC	CASSLGLAYEQYF
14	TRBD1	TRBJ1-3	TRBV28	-	TGTGCCAGCGGCCACAGGGGTTCCGGAAACACCATATATTTT	CASGHRGSGNTIYF
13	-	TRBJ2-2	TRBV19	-	TGTGCCAGTAGACGGCGGGGTCCCGGGGAGCTGTTTTTT	CASRRRGPGELFF
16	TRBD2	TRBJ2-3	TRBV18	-	TGTGCCAGCTCACCACCCAGCGGGAGGAGCACAGATACGCAGTATTTT	CASSPPSGRSTDTQYF
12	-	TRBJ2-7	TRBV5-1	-	TGCGCCAGCAGCTTACCGGAGAACGAGCAGTACTTC	CASSLPENEQYF
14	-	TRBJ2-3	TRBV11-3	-	TGTGCCAGCAGCTCTACGGGAGGCACAGATACGCAGTATTTT	CASSSTGGTDTQYF
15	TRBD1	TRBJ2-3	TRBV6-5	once	TGTGCCAGCAGACCTGACAGGGGGCGCACAGATACGCAGTATTTT	CASRPDRGRTDTQYF
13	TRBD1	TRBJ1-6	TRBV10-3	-	TGTGCCATCAGTTCCGGGACAGGCTCACCCCTCCACTTT	CAISSGTGSPLHF
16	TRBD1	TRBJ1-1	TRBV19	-	TGTGCCAGTACTCAACCGGGACAGACAACGAACACTGAAGCTTTCTTT	CASTQPGQTTNTEAFF
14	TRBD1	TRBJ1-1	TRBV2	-	TGTGCCAGCAGAGTACAGGGGGCGAACACTGAAGCTTTCTTT	CASRVQGANTEAFF
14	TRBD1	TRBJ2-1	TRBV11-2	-	TGTGCCAGCAGCTCTGGACAGGGTTTCGATGAGCAGTTCTTC	CASSSGQGFDEQFF
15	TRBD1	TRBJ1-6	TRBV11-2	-	TGTGCCAGCAGCCCGAGGGGGCCGCGTCATTCACCCCTCCACTTT	CASSPRGPRHSPLHF
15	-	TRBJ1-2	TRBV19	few	TGTGCCAGTAGTATAGGGGCGCAGACGAACTATGGCTACACCTTC	CASSIGAQTNYGYTF
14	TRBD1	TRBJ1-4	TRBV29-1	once	TGCGCCACCGACAGGGGGTCAACTAATGAAAAACTGTTTTTT	CATDRGSTNEKLFF
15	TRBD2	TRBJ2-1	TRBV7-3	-	TGTGCCAGCAGCTTAGTTAGCGGGGGGTACAATGAGCAGTTCTTC	CASSLVSGGYNEQFF
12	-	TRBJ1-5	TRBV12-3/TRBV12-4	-	TGTGCCAGCAGGGGGACTGGCCAGCCCCAGCATTTT	CASRGTGQPQHF
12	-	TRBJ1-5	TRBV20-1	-	TGCAGTGCTAGTCGTAGCAATCAGCCCCAGCATTTT	CSASRSNQPQHF